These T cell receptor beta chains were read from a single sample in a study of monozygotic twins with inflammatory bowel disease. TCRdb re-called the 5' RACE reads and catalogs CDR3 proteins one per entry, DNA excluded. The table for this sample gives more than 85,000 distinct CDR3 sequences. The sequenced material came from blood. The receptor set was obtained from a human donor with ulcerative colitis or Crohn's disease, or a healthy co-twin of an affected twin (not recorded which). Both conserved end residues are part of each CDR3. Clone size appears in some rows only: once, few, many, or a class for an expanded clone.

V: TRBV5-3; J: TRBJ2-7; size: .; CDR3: CARSPPDRGPHEQYF
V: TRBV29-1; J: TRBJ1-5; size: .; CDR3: CSVSLRDIQHF
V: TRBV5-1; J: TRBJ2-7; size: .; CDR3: CASSPEGTDSYEQYF
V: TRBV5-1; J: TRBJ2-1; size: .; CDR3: CASHLANEQFF
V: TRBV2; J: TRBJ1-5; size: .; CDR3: CASIRERGNQPQHF
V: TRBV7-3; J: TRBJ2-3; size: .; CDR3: CASSLRQSTDTQYF
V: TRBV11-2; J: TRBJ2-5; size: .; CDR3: CASSSTSGRPETQYF
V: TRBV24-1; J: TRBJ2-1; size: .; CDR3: CATMGAGADNEQFF
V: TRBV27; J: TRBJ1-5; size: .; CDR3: CASSTSRGNQPQHF
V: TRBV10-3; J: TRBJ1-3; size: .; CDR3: CAISEGTNSGNTIYF
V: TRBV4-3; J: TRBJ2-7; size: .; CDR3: CASSWRGGYEQYF
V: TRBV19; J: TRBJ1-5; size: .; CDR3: CASNPLTGGGGQPQHF
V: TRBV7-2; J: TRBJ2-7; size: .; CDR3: CASSFASGSYEQYF
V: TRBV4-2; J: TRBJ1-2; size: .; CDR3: CASSQDRDDGYTF
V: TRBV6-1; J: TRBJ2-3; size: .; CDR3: CASSEGSGGAEDTQYF
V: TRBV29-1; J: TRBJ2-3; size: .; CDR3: CSALGQTSTDTQYF
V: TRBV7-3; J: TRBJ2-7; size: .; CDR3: CASSFSGFAYEQYF
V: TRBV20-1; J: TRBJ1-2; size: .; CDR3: CSASREGGTSGYTF
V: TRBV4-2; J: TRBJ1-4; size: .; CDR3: CASSQDGPGGGEKLFF
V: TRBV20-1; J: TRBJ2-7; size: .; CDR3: CSARRVAGIYEQYF
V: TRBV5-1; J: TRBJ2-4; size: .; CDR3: CASSGLGSLNIQYF
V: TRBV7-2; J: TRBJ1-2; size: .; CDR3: CASSLGIQDSLANGYTF
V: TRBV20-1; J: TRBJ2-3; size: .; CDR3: CSARWGGTDTQYF
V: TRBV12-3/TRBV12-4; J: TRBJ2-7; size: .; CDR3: CASRQLGRAYEQYF
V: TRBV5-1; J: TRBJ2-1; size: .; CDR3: CASSLRSRVGNEQFF
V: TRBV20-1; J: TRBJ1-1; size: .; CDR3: CSARDRQVNTEAFF
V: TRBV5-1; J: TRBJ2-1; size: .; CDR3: CASSFGRGIYNEQFF
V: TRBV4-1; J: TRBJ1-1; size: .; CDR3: CASVGGRRGTEAFF
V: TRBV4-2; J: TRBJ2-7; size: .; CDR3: CASSQETGTSTYEQYF
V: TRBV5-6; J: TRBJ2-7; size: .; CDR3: CASTLGRGYLEQYF
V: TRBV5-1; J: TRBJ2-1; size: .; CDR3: CASSLGDRVDEQFF
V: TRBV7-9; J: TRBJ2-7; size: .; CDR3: CASSRGTTSYEQYF
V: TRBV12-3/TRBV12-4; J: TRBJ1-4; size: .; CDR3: CASSRDRDEKLFF
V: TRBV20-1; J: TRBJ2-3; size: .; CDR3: CSASEGWTDTQYF
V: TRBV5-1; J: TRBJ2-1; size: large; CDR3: CASTEIPRFYNEQFF